This passage covers 9 T cell receptor beta chains from one sample sequenced in a study of post-analysis software for immune sequencing data. The antigens of these receptors remain unknown. Unique molecular identifiers tagged the TCR beta cDNA libraries. One entry per CDR3 protein results from TCRdb running MiXCR on the PCR reads. The data hold under 200,000 distinct CDR3 sequences, with 25% to 35% observed a single time. Whole-study findings and limits: Patients used about 5 TRBV segments, including TRBV5-6, TRBV5-1 and TRBV20-1, more often than controls.

The specimen was blood. These receptors all stem from a girl aged 2 to 17 with multiple sclerosis.

This clonotype was seen more than once but under ten times. The V call is TRBV29-1, the J call TRBJ1-2; D is unresolved. Germline CDR1 is SQVTM and CDR2 is ANQGSEA. CDR3 size: 9 residues. The CDR3: CTIDWGYTF. The CDR3 coding sequence is TGCACCATTGATTGGGGCTACACCTTC.

This clonotype was seen just once. The V gene is TRBV6-6, the J gene TRBJ1-4; D unclear. The CDR3 is 14 amino acids. V was shortened by 0 bases and J by 5 bases, with 7 bases between the two germline ends. The V gene's germline CDR1 is MNHNY and CDR2 SVGAGI (reference sequence). The CDR3 DNA sequence: TGTGCCAGCAGTTACTCAGGGAGGAATGAAAAACTGTTTTTT. It encodes CASSYSGRNEKLFF.

This clonotype was detected ten times or more. The chain couples TRBV4-1 to TRBJ2-5, with D possibly being TRBD1 or TRBD2 (5 bases each). Germline CDR1 reads MGHRA; CDR2 reads YSYEKL. The CDR3 spans 12 residues. V lost 0 bases and J 13 bases, leaving 12 bases between the germline ends. This chain's CDR3 is CASSQDLGRRYF. In DNA form, the CDR3 reads TGCGCCAGCAGCCAAGATTTGGGACGGCGGTACTTC.

This clonotype was seen a handful of times. The V and J genes are TRBV7-3 and TRBJ2-3, with TRBD2 identical over 15 bases. V lost 3 bases to trimming and J lost 0 bases; unmatched junction nucleotides: 7. CDR1 is SGHTA and CDR2 is FQGTGA in the germline V gene. CDR3 size: 19 residues. The chain's CDR3 is CASSLGLAGGFSSTDTQYF. The CDR3, as DNA: TGTGCCAGCAGCTTGGGACTAGCGGGGGGATTCTCTAGCACAGATACGCAGTATTTT.

To note about this clonotype: A much larger clonotype is one base distant, so this may be a read error. The chain carries TRBV10-3 and TRBJ2-7; no reliable D call. Deletions cut 4 bases from V and 3 bases from J, with 16 bases between. This CDR3 contains 15 residues. Germline lookup yields CDR1 ENHRY and CDR2 SYGVKD. DNA for the CDR3: TGTGCCATCAGTGCGTCTCTTAGGACCCACTACGAGCAGTACTTC. Its protein product is CAISASLRTHYEQYF.

CDR3 in amino acids: CSAGRQSTEAFF. CDR3 nucleotide sequence: TGCAGTGCAGGGAGGCAGTCCACTGAAGCTTTCTTT. The chain uses TRBV20-1 and TRBJ1-1, with D hard to call. The CDR3 extends over 12 amino acids. Germline V gene sequence: CDR1 DFQATT, CDR2 SNEGSKA (reference sequence). V was shortened by 6 bases and J by 4 bases, with 12 bases between the two germline ends.

The chain is built from TRBV20-1 and TRBJ1-5; D is perhaps TRBD1 (5 bases). V was trimmed by 4 bases and J by 2 bases, leaving 12 bases between them. The CDR3 is 14 amino acids. Germline-derived CDR1 and CDR2 are DFQATT and SNEGSKA (reference sequence). The CDR3 coding sequence is TGCAGTGCTAAAGGGCAGGGTGGCAATCAGCCCCAGCATTTT. Amino acid sequence: CSAKGQGGNQPQHF.

This clonotype has ten or more counts. The chain is built from TRBV6-5 and TRBJ2-6; D is unclear. The CDR3 has 18 residues. Germline CDR1 is MNHEY and CDR2 is SVGAGI. The V end lost 2 bases, the J end lost 0 bases, and 14 bases lay between the germline ends. The CDR3 here is CASSYRLGSVSGANVLTF. Here the CDR3 DNA reads TGTGCCAGCAGTTACCGTCTAGGGTCGGTCTCTGGGGCCAACGTCCTGACTTTC.

This rearrangement joins TRBV5-1 to TRBJ2-2; 8 bases align to TRBD1. Germline V gene sequence: CDR1 SGHRS, CDR2 YFSETQ. The CDR3 totals 14 residues. V shed 4 bases, J shed 6 bases, and the junction held 5 bases outside the gene matches. This CDR3 reads CASSLNRGAGELFF. The CDR3 DNA sequence: TGCGCCAGCAGCCTGAACAGGGGGGCCGGGGAGCTGTTTTTT. Filled out from reference TRBV5-1 and TRBJ2-2, the complete variable domain reads KAGVTQTPRYLIKTRGQQVTLSCSPISGHRSVSWYQQTPGQGLQFLFEYFSETQRNKGNFPGRFSGRQFSNSRSEMNVSTLELGDSALYLCASSLNRGAGELFFGEGSRLTVL.